This T cell receptor beta chain was found in a study of cytomegalovirus exposure and HLA in healthy donors. It was with 60 Vbeta and 13 Jbeta primers that the PCR ran. Assay: immunoSEQ multiplex PCR; the TCRdb copy retains only in-frame clones and omits some. The table has 150,000 or so clones, 70% to 85% seen once. For this clone: Antigen specificity is unknown.

The CDR3 extends over 14 amino acids. Trimming left V 5 bases short and J 0 bases short, with 9 bases between. CDR1 is SGHTA and CDR2 is FQGNSA in the germline V gene. Overall study findings and caveats: A later look showed TCR association rates differing by HLA locus, highest for DRB1 and lowest for HLA-C.

The rearrangement uses TRBV7-2 and TRBJ2-3; D is unresolved. The specimen was PBMCs. The TCR was taken from a female donor in good health and CMV-seronegative. The CDR3 nucleotides are TGTGCCAGCAGCCAACTTACTAGCACAGATACGCAGTATTTT. Encoded protein: CASSQLTSTDTQYF.